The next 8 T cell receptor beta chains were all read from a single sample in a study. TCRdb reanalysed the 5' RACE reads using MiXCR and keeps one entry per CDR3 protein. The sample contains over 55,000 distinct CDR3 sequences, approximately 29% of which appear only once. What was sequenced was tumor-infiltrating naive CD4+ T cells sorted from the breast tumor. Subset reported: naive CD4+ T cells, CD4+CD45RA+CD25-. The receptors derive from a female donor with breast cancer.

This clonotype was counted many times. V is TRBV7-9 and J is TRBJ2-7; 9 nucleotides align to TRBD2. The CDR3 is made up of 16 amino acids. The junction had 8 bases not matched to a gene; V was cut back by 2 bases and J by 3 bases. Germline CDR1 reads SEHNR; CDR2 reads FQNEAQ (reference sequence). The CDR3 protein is CASSLWLAGSNYEQYF. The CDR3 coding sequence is TGTGCCAGCAGCTTATGGCTAGCGGGGAGCAACTACGAGCAGTACTTC.

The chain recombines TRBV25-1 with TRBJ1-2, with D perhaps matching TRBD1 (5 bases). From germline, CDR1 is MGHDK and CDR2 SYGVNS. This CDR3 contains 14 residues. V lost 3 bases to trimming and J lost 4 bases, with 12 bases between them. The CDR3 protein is CASSEPGGPYGYTF. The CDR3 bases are TGTGCCAGCAGTGAGCCTGGGGGACCCTATGGCTACACCTTC.

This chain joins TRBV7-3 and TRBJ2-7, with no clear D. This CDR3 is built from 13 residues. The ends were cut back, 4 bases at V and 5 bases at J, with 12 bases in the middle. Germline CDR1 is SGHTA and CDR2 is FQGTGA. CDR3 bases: TGTGCCAGCAGCTCGGTCCCGTGGGACGAGCAGTACTTC. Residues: CASSSVPWDEQYF.

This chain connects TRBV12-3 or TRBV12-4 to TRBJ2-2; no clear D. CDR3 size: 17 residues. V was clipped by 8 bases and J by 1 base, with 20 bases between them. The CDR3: CASSNPAGLLNTGELFF. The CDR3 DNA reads TGTGCCAGCTCCAACCCCGCCGGGTTACTGAACACCGGGGAGCTGTTTTTT.

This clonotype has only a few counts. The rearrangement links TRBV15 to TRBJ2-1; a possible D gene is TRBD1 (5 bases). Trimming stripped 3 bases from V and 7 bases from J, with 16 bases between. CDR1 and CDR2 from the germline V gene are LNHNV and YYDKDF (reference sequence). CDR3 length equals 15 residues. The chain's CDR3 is CATSRPLDTRNEQFF. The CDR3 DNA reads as TGTGCCACCAGCAGGCCCCTGGACACCAGGAATGAGCAGTTCTTC.

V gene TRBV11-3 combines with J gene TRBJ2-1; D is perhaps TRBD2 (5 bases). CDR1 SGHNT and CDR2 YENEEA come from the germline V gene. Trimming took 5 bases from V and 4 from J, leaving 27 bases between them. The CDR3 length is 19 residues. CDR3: CASSPKKDPDFLGYNEQFF. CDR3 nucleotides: TGTGCCAGCAGCCCAAAAAAAGACCCGGACTTCCTAGGATACAATGAGCAGTTCTTC.

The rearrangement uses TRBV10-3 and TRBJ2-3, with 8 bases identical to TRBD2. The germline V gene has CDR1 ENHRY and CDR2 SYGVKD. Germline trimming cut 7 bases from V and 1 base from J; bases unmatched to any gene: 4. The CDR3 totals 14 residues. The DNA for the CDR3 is TGTGCCATCAATAGCGGGACGGGCACAGATACGCAGTATTTT. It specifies CAINSGTGTDTQYF.

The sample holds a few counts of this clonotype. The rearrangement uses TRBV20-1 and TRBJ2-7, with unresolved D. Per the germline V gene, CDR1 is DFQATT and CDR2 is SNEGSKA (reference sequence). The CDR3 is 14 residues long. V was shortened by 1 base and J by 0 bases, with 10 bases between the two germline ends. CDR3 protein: CSARVMGYSYEQYF. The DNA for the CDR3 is TGCAGTGCTAGAGTTATGGGGTACTCCTACGAGCAGTACTTC.